The source of this TCR beta chain is a study of blood T cell repertoires in COVID-19. Study as a whole: The study drew acute and convalescent COVID-19 samples from the United States, Italy and Spain.

Per the original data handling: How many nucleated cells were present was estimated from reference gene primer amplification. Data came from immunoSEQ multiplex PCR; TCRdb stores just in-frame clones and leaves some out. The D gene and trimming were derived from the DNA, and the V and J assignments and clone size from that table. The data hold around 260,000 clones, with around 90% observed a single time. The V segment lost 3 bases and the J segment 3 bases; nucleotides outside the gene matches: 5. This CDR3 region has 14 residues. Germline V gives CDR1 SGHDN, CDR2 FVKESK. The specimen sequenced was peripheral blood. The V and J genes are TRBV14 and TRBJ2-7; 7 bases fit TRBD1. This receptor was identified in a woman between 40 and 50 years old who had recovered from COVID-19. CDR3 bases: TGTGCCAGCAGCCATTTTCACAGGGGCTACGAGCAGTACTTC. Translating gives CASSHFHRGYEQYF. Combining the CDR3 with reference TRBV14 and TRBJ2-7 gives the whole variable domain EAGVTQFPSHSVIEKGQTVTLRCDPISGHDNLYWYRRVMGKEIKFLLHFVKESKQDESGMPNNRFLAERTGGTYSTLKVQPAELEDSGVYFCASSHFHRGYEQYFGPGTRLTVT.